One TCR beta chain is described in this entry. The V end was cut by 5 bases, the J end by 7 bases, with 11 bases between. The CDR3 has 12 residues. This record comes from a study of blood T cell repertoires in COVID-19. Study background: Some COVID-19 samples were acute and others convalescent; all came from the United States, Italy and Spain.

Assay: immunoSEQ multiplex PCR; the TCRdb copy retains only in-frame clones and omits some. The table has some 130,000 clones, 75% to 90% seen once. Sequencing used peripheral blood. The source of this sequence is a human donor in a cohort sampled during active COVID-19. The chain joins TRBV12-3 or TRBV12-4 to TRBJ1-2; no reliable D call. CDR3 in DNA: TGTGCCAGCAGTCCCACAGTCGGTGGCTACACCTTC. Encoded protein: CASSPTVGGYTF.